This T cell receptor (beta chain) was obtained from a study of T cells in narcolepsy. Study context: Healthy controls were enrolled alongside patients with narcolepsy type 1 or type 2. Overall study results and limits: Blood of same and different patients, but not healthy controls, reportedly held recurring autoreactive clonotypes. Same-patient CSF and blood CD4+ T cell clonotypes included HCRT-specific and TRIB2-specific autoreactive ones.

On this clone itself: Its antigen is undetermined.

The germline V and J ends were trimmed by 0 bases and 8 bases, with 9 bases remaining between them. CDR1 is SGDLS, CDR2 YYNGEE, per germline. This CDR3 comprises 14 residues. Sequencing was performed with immunoSEQ multiplex PCR; in TCRdb, only in-frame clones are kept and a portion is missing. The sample carries some 37,000 clones, approximately 86% recorded once. Sequencing input: CD45RA- memory CD4+ T cells from PBMCs. This sequence joins TRBV9 and TRBJ1-6; D call uncertain. This receptor was obtained from a human donor with narcolepsy. CDR3 DNA: TGTGCCAGCAGCGTAGGAAGGGTCTATTCACCCCTCCACTTT. It is translated as CASSVGRVYSPLHF.